This TCR beta chain emerged from a study of PD-L1 blockade in urothelial cancer. Study-level background: Blood analysis was done at 3 weeks (second dose) and 6 weeks after treatment began.

Clones were sequenced by immunoSEQ multiplex PCR, and TCRdb holds only the in-frame ones, with some missing. There are around 92,000 clones in the sample; around 90% occur only once, and around 1% lies in the top ten. Trimming took 6 bases from V and 4 from J; bases not matched to a gene: 4. This CDR3 has 14 residues. Germline V lookup: CDR1 SNHLY, CDR2 FYNNEI. The time point denotes: pretreatment peripheral blood. This clone has only one observation. What it recognizes is unknown. Findings and caveats of the study: Survival was better when pretreatment blood TCR clonality fell below the median.

The sample was PBMCs, taken around atezolizumab (anti-PD-L1) treatment. This chain uses TRBV2 with TRBJ2-7; 12 bases are shared with TRBD2. The origin of this receptor is a woman of 80 years or more with urothelial cancer. The CDR3 DNA sequence: TGTGCCAGCAGGGAACTAGCGGGAGGATACGAGCAGTACTTC. It translates to CASRELAGGYEQYF.